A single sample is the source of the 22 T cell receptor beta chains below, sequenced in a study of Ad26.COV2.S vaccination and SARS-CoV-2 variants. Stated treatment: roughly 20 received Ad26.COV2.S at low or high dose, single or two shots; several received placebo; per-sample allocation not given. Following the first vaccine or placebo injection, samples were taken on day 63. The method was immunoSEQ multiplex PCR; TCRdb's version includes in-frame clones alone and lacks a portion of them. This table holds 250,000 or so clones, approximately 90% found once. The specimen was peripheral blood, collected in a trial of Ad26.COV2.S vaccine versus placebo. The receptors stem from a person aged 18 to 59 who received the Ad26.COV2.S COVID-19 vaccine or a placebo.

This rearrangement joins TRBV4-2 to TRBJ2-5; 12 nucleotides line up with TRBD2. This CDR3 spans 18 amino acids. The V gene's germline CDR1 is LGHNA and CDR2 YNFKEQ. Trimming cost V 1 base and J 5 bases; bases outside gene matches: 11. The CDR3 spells CASSQGHKLAGGGETQYF. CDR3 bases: TGTGCCAGCAGCCAAGGACATAAACTAGCGGGAGGAGGTGAGACCCAGTACTTC.

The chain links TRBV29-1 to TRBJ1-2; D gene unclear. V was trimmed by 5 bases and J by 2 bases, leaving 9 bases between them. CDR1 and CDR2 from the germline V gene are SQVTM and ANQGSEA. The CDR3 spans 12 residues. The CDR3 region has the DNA TGCAGCGTTTCTCAGAGAAACTATGGCTACACCTTC. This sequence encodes CSVSQRNYGYTF. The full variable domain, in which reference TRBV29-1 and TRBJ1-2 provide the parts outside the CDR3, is SAVISQKPSRDICQRGTSLTIQCQVDSQVTMMFWYRQQPGQSLTLIATANQGSEATYESGFVIDKFPISRPNLTFSTLTVSNMSPEDSSIYLCSVSQRNYGYTFGSGTRLTVV.

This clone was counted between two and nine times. CDR3 in amino acids: CASSYSRRAGGNTIYF. The CDR3 DNA reads as TGTGCCAGCAGTTACTCCCGCCGTGCAGGGGGAAACACCATATATTTT. The rearrangement uses TRBV6-5 and TRBJ1-3, with D perhaps matching TRBD1 (5 bases). Germline lookup yields CDR1 MNHEY and CDR2 SVGAGI. V lost 0 bases and J 4 bases, leaving 13 bases between the germline ends. There are 16 residues in the CDR3.

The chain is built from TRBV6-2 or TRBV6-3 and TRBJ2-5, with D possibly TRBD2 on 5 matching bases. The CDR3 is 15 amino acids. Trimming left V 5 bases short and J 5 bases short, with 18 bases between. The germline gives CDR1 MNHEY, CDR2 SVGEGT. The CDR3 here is CASSHGRLRGETQYF. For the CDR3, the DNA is TGTGCCAGCAGTCATGGACGCCTAAGAGGGGAGACCCAGTACTTC.

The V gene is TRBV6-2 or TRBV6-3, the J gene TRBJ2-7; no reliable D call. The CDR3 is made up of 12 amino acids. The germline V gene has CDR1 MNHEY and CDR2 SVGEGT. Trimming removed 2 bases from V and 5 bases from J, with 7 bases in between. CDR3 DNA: TGTGCCAGCAGTTACGGATGGGACGAGCAGTACTTC. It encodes CASSYGWDEQYF.

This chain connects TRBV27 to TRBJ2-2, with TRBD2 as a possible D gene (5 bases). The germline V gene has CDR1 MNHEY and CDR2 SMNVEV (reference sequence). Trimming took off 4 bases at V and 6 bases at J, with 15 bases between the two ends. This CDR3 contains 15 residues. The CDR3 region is CASSSGPLRAGELFF. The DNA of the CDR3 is TGTGCCAGCAGTTCAGGACCCTTGAGGGCCGGGGAGCTGTTTTTT.

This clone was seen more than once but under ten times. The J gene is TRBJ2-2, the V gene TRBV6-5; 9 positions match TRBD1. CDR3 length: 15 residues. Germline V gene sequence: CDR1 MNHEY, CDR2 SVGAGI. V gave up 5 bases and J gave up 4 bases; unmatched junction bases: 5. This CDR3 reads CASSSRDRVTGELFF. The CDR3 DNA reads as TGTGCCAGCAGTAGCCGGGACAGGGTCACCGGGGAGCTGTTTTTT.

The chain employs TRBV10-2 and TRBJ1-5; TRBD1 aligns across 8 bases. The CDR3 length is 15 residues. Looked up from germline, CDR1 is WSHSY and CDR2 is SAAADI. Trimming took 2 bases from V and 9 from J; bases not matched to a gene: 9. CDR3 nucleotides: TGCGCCAGCAGTGAGACCCGGACAGGGACCCGGCCCCAGCATTTT. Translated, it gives CASSETRTGTRPQHF.

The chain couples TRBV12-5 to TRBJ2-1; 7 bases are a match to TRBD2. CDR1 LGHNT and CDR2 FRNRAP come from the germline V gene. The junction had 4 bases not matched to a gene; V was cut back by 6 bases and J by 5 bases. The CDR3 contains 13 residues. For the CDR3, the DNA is TGTGCTAGTGGCACTAGCGCCAACAATGAGCAGTTCTTC. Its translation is CASGTSANNEQFF.

The CDR3 reads CASSRRQAVNEKLFF. CDR3 coding DNA: TGTGCCAGCAGCCGGAGACAGGCCGTCAATGAAAAACTGTTTTTT. The rearrangement uses TRBV7-2 and TRBJ1-4; the D gene is possibly TRBD1 (6 bases). The length of the CDR3 is 15 residues. Germline CDR1 reads SGHTA; CDR2 reads FQGNSA. V was cut by 5 bases and J by 5 bases, with 15 bases left in between.

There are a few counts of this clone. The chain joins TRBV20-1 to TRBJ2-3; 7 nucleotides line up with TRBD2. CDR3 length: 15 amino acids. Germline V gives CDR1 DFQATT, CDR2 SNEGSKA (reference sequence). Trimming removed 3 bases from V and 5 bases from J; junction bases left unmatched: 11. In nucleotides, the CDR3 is TGCAGTGCTAGTCGCGGGAGAGGGAGAAAAGATACGCAGTATTTT. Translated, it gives CSASRGRGRKDTQYF.

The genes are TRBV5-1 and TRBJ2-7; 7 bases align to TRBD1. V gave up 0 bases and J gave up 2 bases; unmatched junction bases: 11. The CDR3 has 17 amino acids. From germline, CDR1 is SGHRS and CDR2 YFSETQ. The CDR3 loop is CASSLAFVGTETYEQYF. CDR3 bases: TGCGCCAGCAGCTTGGCCTTTGTCGGGACAGAAACCTACGAGCAGTACTTC.

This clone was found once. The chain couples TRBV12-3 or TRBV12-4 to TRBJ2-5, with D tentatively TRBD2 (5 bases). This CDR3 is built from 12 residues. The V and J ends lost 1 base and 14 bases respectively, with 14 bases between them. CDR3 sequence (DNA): TGTGCCAGCAGTTTAGAGGCCGGAGGAACCTACTTC. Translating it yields CASSLEAGGTYF.

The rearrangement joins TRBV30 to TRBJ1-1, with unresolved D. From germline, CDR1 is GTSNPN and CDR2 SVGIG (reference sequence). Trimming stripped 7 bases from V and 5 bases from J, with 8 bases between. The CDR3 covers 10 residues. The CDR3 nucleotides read TGTGCCTCTGGTTGGACTGAAGCTTTCTTT. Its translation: CASGWTEAFF.

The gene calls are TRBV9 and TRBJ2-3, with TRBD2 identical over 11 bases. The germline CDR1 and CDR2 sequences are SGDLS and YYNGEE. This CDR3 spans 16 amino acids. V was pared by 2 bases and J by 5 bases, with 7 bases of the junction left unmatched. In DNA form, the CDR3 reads TGTGCCAGCAGCGTCCTTAGCGGGGGGGCCGTAGATACGCAGTATTTT. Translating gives CASSVLSGGAVDTQYF.

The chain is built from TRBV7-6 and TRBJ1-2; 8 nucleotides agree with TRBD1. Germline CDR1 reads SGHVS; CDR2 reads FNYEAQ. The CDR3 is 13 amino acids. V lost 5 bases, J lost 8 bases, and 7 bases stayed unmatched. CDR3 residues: CASSLTGDEGYTF. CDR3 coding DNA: TGTGCCAGCAGCCTGACAGGGGATGAAGGCTACACCTTC.

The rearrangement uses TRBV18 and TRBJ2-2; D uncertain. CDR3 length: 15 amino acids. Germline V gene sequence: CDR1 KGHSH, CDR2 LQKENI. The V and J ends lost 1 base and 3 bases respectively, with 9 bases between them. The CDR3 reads CASSPQGSHTGELFF. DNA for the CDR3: TGTGCCAGCTCACCACAGGGATCCCACACCGGGGAGCTGTTTTTT.

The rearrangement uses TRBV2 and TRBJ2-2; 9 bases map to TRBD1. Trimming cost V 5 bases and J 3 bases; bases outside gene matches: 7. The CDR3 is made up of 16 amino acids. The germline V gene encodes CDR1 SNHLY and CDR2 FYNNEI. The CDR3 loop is CASSPNRGRDTGELFF. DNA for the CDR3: TGTGCCAGCAGTCCCAACAGGGGGCGGGACACCGGGGAGCTGTTTTTT.

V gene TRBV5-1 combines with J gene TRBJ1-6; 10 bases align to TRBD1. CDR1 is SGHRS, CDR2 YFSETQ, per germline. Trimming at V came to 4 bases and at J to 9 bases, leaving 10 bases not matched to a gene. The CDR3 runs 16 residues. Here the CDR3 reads CASSNPGQGVTSPLHF. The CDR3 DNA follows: TGCGCCAGCAGCAACCCTGGACAGGGGGTAACTTCACCCCTCCACTTT.

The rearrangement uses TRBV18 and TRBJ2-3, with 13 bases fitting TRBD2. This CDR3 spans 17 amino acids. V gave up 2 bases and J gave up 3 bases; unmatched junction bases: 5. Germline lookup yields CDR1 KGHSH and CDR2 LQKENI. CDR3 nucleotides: TGTGCCAGCTCACCAGCCTTACTAGCGGGAGGGACAGATACGCAGTATTTT. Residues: CASSPALLAGGTDTQYF. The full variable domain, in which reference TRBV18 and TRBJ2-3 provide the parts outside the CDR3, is NAGVMQNPRHLVRRRGQEARLRCSPMKGHSHVYWYRQLPEEGLKFMVYLQKENIIDESGMPKERFSAEFPKEGPSILRIQQVVRGDSAAYFCASSPALLAGGTDTQYFGPGTRLTVL.

The CDR3 is CASSPNRKGGTEAFF. CDR3 bases: TGTGCCAGCAGCCCCAACCGAAAGGGGGGAACTGAAGCTTTCTTT. V and J are TRBV7-9 and TRBJ1-1; tentatively, D is TRBD1 (6 bases). V was trimmed by 5 bases and J by 5 bases, leaving 18 bases between them. Germline V gene sequence: CDR1 SEHNR, CDR2 FQNEAQ (reference sequence). CDR3 length: 15 amino acids.

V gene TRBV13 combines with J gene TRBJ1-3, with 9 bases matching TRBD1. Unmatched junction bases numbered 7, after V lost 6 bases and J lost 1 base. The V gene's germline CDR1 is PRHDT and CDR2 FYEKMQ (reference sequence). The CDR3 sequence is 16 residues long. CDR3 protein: CASRLTGTGSGNTIYF. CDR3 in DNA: TGTGCCAGCAGGCTGACCGGGACAGGGTCTGGAAACACCATATATTTT.